These 11 T cell receptor beta chains originate from one sample sequenced in a study of radiotherapy plus CTLA-4 blockade in lung cancer. The data were produced by immunoSEQ multiplex PCR, yet TCRdb's version contains in-frame clones alone and is incomplete. The table lists about 59,000 clones, 72% of them singletons. The sequencing here drew on peripheral blood, taken from a patient treated with radiotherapy plus ipilimumab. The receptors originated from a human donor with non-small cell lung cancer whose response to radiotherapy plus ipilimumab could not be evaluated.

The genes are TRBV4-3 and TRBJ1-6; D is undetermined. The CDR3 consists of 14 residues. V gave up 4 bases and J gave up 8 bases, with 12 bases separating them. Germline CDR1 is LGHNA and CDR2 is YSLEER. DNA for the CDR3: TGCGCCAGCAGCCGGAACTACGGTGATTCACCCCTCCACTTT. Residues: CASSRNYGDSPLHF.

This clone was counted a few times. The V call is TRBV14, the J call TRBJ1-2, with D possibly matching TRBD1 (5 bases). The germline V gene has CDR1 SGHDN and CDR2 FVKESK. Trimming cost V 3 bases and J 0 bases, with 11 bases left between them. This CDR3 is 15 amino acids long. CDR3 amino acids: CASSQVKGANYGYTF. The CDR3 nucleotides are TGTGCCAGCAGCCAGGTCAAAGGGGCTAACTATGGCTACACCTTC.

The rearrangement joins TRBV18 to TRBJ1-1, with D uncertain. This CDR3 is built from 13 residues. Germline V CDR1 and CDR2: KGHSH, LQKENI. V dropped 5 bases and J dropped 5 bases, with 12 bases sitting between them. CDR3 in DNA: TGTGCCAGCTCAGAGGGTTCGGGAACTGAAGCTTTCTTT. Translated: CASSEGSGTEAFF.

This clone was recorded a few times. The chain joins TRBV13 to TRBJ1-4; 9 bases match TRBD1. CDR3 size: 17 residues. Looked up from germline, CDR1 is PRHDT and CDR2 is FYEKMQ (reference sequence). V was pared by 5 bases and J by 4 bases, with 11 bases of the junction left unmatched. Here the CDR3 DNA reads TGTGCCAGCAGCCCCGGACAGGGGCGATTCGGTAATGAAAAACTGTTTTTT. Amino acid sequence: CASSPGQGRFGNEKLFF.

The chain recombines TRBV15 with TRBJ1-1; 8 bases agree with TRBD1. Germline CDR1 and CDR2: LNHNV and YYDKDF (reference sequence). The CDR3 loop spans 15 amino acids. J lost 7 bases, V lost 0 bases, and 7 bases had no gene match. The CDR3: CATSRDPGTGFEAFF. The CDR3, as DNA: TGTGCCACCAGCAGAGACCCCGGGACAGGCTTTGAAGCTTTCTTT.

V is TRBV7-6 and J is TRBJ1-5; the D is unclear. The CDR3 is 12 residues long. V lost 3 bases to trimming and J lost 3 bases, with 3 bases between them. The germline V gene has CDR1 SGHVS and CDR2 FNYEAQ. Written as DNA, the CDR3 is TGTGCCAGCAGCTTGGCCAATCAGCCCCAGCATTTT. It specifies CASSLANQPQHF.

The genes are TRBV5-5 and TRBJ2-6; TRBD1 matches at 11 bases. The CDR3 length is 17 residues. Trimming cost V 4 bases and J 2 bases; bases outside gene matches: 5. Germline V gene lookup returns CDR1 SGHKS and CDR2 YYEKEE (reference sequence). CDR3 residues: CASSPGQGAPGANVLTF. DNA for the CDR3: TGTGCCAGCAGCCCCGGACAGGGGGCGCCTGGGGCCAACGTCCTGACTTTC.

The rearrangement links TRBV19 to TRBJ2-2, with D possibly being TRBD1 (6 bases). V was cut by 6 bases and J by 2 bases, with 10 bases left in between. The CDR3 loop spans 14 amino acids. Germline loops: CDR1 LNHDA, CDR2 SQIVND (reference sequence). The CDR3 DNA reads TGTGCCAGTAGACTACAGGGAAACACCGGGGAGCTGTTTTTT. Translation: CASRLQGNTGELFF.

This chain links TRBV30 with TRBJ2-3, with 8 bases matching TRBD2. Germline CDR1 and CDR2: GTSNPN and SVGIG (reference sequence). The CDR3 totals 14 residues. The trim removed 0 bases at V and 5 bases at J, leaving 4 bases unmatched. The CDR3 region has the DNA TGTGCCTGGAGTGTAGCGGGAGCTAAAGATACGCAGTATTTT. Protein sequence: CAWSVAGAKDTQYF.

The genes are TRBV9 and TRBJ2-1; D may be TRBD2 (6 bases). The CDR3 loop spans 15 amino acids. V gave up 0 bases and J gave up 3 bases, with 10 bases separating them. The germline V gene has CDR1 SGDLS and CDR2 YYNGEE. CDR3 region: CASSVGVRGYNEQFF. The CDR3 region has the DNA TGTGCCAGCAGCGTAGGGGTGCGGGGCTACAATGAGCAGTTCTTC.

The chain combines TRBV9 with TRBJ2-3, with 9 bases that match TRBD2. CDR1 is SGDLS, CDR2 YYNGEE, per germline. CDR3 size: 18 residues. The V segment lost 0 bases and the J segment 2 bases; nucleotides outside the gene matches: 10. As DNA, the CDR3 is TGTGCCAGCAGCGTAGCCGATGGTAGCGGGGGTTTCACAGATACGCAGTATTTT. This codes for CASSVADGSGGFTDTQYF.